A selection of T cell receptor beta chains follows, all from one sample in a study of blood T cell repertoires in COVID-19. Assay used: immunoSEQ multiplex PCR; TCRdb lists only in-frame clones, some missing. Of hundreds of thousands of clones in the sample, approximately 90% were seen once. The sample consisted of PBMCs or T cells enriched from blood (not recorded which). These receptors all come from a woman aged 55-70 years in a cohort exposed to, infected with or recovered from COVID-19 (not recorded which). CDR3s include the opening cysteine and the closing phenylalanine or tryptophan. Fields, in order: D gene, J gene, V gene, clone size, CDR3 protein, CDR3 DNA. D genes are given only for firm matches. Not every row has a clone size; where given, it reads once, few, many or a size class.

TRBD1 TRBJ1-1 TRBV7-2 . CASSFSGQGATEAFF TGTGCCAGCAGCTTCAGCGGACAGGGTGCAACTGAAGCTTTCTTT
TRBD1 TRBJ2-7 TRBV9 . CASSPRGTGREQYF TGTGCCAGCAGCCCCCGTGGGACAGGGCGCGAGCAGTACTTC
. TRBJ1-1 TRBV6-5 . CASSYSRQRNTEAFF TGTGCCAGCAGTTACTCCCGACAGAGGAACACTGAAGCTTTCTTT
TRBD1 TRBJ1-2 TRBV9 . CASSAGDRGGYTF TGTGCCAGCAGCGCCGGGGACAGGGGCGGCTACACCTTC
. TRBJ2-3 TRBV7-3 . CASSPGGLDTQYF TGTGCCAGCAGCCCAGGAGGTCTCGATACGCAGTATTTT
TRBD1 TRBJ1-6 TRBV18 . CASSRSTGGRSSPLHF TGTGCCAGCTCACGATCGACAGGGGGAAGAAGTTCACCCCTCCACTTT
. TRBJ2-6 TRBV7-9 . CASSLGGGANVLTF TGTGCCAGCAGCTTAGGAGGGGGGGCCAACGTCCTGACTTTC
TRBD2 TRBJ2-7 TRBV6-4 . CASSEIAGAPYEQYF TGTGCCAGCAGTGAAATTGCGGGAGCCCCCTACGAGCAGTACTTC
TRBD2 TRBJ2-7 TRBV7-2 . CASVHPGGTAYEQYF TGTGCCAGCGTGCACCCCGGGGGGACGGCTTACGAGCAGTACTTC
. TRBJ2-7 TRBV5-1 once CASSGQGWYEQYF TGCGCCAGCAGTGGCCAGGGGTGGTACGAGCAGTACTTC
TRBD1 TRBJ1-1 TRBV3-1/TRBV3-2 . CASSQDFRDSKGAFF TGTGCCAGCAGCCAAGATTTTCGGGACAGTAAAGGAGCTTTCTTT
TRBD1 TRBJ2-1 TRBV2 . CASSEGDRTGDKQFF TGTGCCAGCAGTGAAGGCGATCGGACAGGGGACAAGCAGTTCTTC
TRBD1 TRBJ2-1 TRBV5-1 . CASSPTGGGYNEQFF TGCGCCAGCAGCCCGACAGGGGGAGGCTACAATGAGCAGTTCTTC
. TRBJ2-3 TRBV24-1 . CATSGGYTQYF TGTGCCACCAGTGGAGGATATACGCAGTATTTT
TRBD2 TRBJ2-5 TRBV7-2 once CASSLGWGLAGETQYF TGTGCCAGCAGCTTAGGGTGGGGACTAGCAGGCGAGACCCAGTACTTC
TRBD2 TRBJ2-7 TRBV5-4 . CASSLGEGRYEQYF TGTGCCAGCAGCTTGGGGGAGGGCCGGTACGAGCAGTACTTC
TRBD1 TRBJ1-1 TRBV5-1 . CASSLQGASDTEAFF TGCGCCAGCAGCTTACAGGGGGCTAGCGACACTGAAGCTTTCTTT
TRBD2 TRBJ2-5 TRBV7-2 . CASSLGGVGGRAVTQYF TGTGCCAGCAGCTTAGGAGGGGTCGGCGGGAGGGCCGTGACCCAGTACTTC
. TRBJ1-5 TRBV2 . CASRTSNQPQHF TGTGCCAGCAGGACATCAAATCAGCCCCAGCATTTT
. TRBJ2-1 TRBV20-1 . CSALGGPKQFF TGCAGTGCCCTAGGGGGTCCCAAGCAGTTCTTC
TRBD1 TRBJ1-5 TRBV28 once CASSPSSGTVSQPQHF TGTGCCAGCAGCCCTTCCTCCGGGACAGTGAGCCAGCCCCAGCATTTT
. TRBJ2-5 TRBV18 . CASSPLPGQETQYF TGTGCCAGCTCACCACTTCCGGGACAAGAGACCCAGTACTTC
TRBD1 TRBJ1-1 TRBV28 . CASSYTGGMNTEAFF TGTGCCAGCAGCTATACAGGGGGCATGAACACTGAAGCTTTCTTT
TRBD2 TRBJ2-7 TRBV6-2/TRBV6-3 . CASSYSLAGGTYEQYF TGTGCCAGCAGTTACTCCTTAGCGGGAGGGACCTACGAGCAGTACTTC
TRBD2 TRBJ2-1 TRBV4-2 . CASSQGAGDEQFF TGTGCCAGCAGCCAAGGAGCGGGAGATGAGCAGTTCTTC
. TRBJ1-1 TRBV7-9 . CASSLLGGGSEAFF TGTGCCAGCAGCTTACTTGGCGGAGGGAGTGAAGCTTTCTTT
TRBD1 TRBJ1-2 TRBV28 . CASIRTGGDYGYTF TGTGCCAGCATCCGGACAGGGGGGGACTATGGCTACACCTTC
TRBD1 TRBJ2-1 TRBV13 few CASSFGDRGTYNEQFF TGTGCCAGCAGCTTTGGGGACAGGGGTACCTACAATGAGCAGTTCTTC
. TRBJ2-1 TRBV7-6 . CASSPWGGSGTYNEQFF TGTGCCAGCAGCCCCTGGGGTGGTAGCGGCACTTACAATGAGCAGTTCTTC
. TRBJ2-5 TRBV30 few CAWSGGGRETQYF TGTGCCTGGAGTGGAGGGGGACGGGAGACCCAGTACTTC
TRBD1 TRBJ2-7 TRBV28 . CASSGQGASYEQYF TGTGCCAGCTCGGGGCAGGGGGCCTCCTACGAGCAGTACTTC